The 20 T cell receptor beta chains below come from one sample, sequenced in a study of vaccination and CD4 T cells after COVID-19. The antigens these receptors bind are not known. The sample's treatment: roughly ten-day PBMC culture with coronavirus spike peptide pools or control peptides (ViraFEST assay). Sequencing of the DNA from cultured CD4+ T cells was carried out with the Oncomine TCR Beta short-read assay. TCRdb reprocessed the PCR reads via MiXCR and lists one record per CDR3 protein. The data show roughly 9,800 distinct CDR3 sequences, with roughly 42% seen just once and roughly an eighth held by the top ten. Sequencing input: CD4+ T cells from blood, cultured in vitro. The receptors stem from a human donor who had recovered from COVID-19.

This clonotype was picked up a small number of times. The J gene is TRBJ1-2, the V gene TRBV28; D remains ambiguous. Trimming took off 5 bases at V and 0 bases at J, with 16 bases between the two ends. Germline assignment: CDR1 MDHEN and CDR2 SYDVKM. The CDR3 consists of 16 residues. The CDR3 here is CASSPSGEPSNYGYTF. In nucleotides, the CDR3 is TGTGCCAGCAGTCCAAGTGGGGAGCCGTCTAACTATGGCTACACCTTC.

The chain uses TRBV12-3 or TRBV12-4 and TRBJ1-3, with a possible D match to TRBD1 (6 bases). V lost 5 bases and J lost 0, with 8 bases in between. The CDR3 sequence is 14 residues long. The CDR3 sequence: CASSPGVSGNTIYF. Written as DNA, the CDR3 is TGTGCCAGCAGTCCAGGGGTCTCTGGAAACACCATATATTTT.

CDR3 loop: CSAENPVRRGGRSETQYF. CDR3 sequence (DNA): TGCAGTGCAGAAAATCCCGTCAGGCGGGGGGGCCGTTCGGAGACCCAGTACTTC. The V and J genes are TRBV20-1 and TRBJ2-5; 9 bases are a match to TRBD2. After removal of 6 bases from V and 5 bases from J, the junction contained 22 bases not matched to a gene. Germline V gene sequence: CDR1 DFQATT, CDR2 SNEGSKA (reference sequence). The CDR3 is 18 residues long.

This clonotype was picked up one time. The rearrangement uses TRBV27 and TRBJ1-5, with a tentative D call TRBD1 (5 bases). The germline gives CDR1 MNHEY, CDR2 SMNVEV (reference sequence). CDR3 length: 12 amino acids. The ends were cut back, 8 bases at V and 9 bases at J, with 14 bases in the middle. CDR3 sequence (DNA): TGTGCCAGCGGAAGGAGGGGTCGGCCCCAGCATTTT. Translated: CASGRRGRPQHF.

This clonotype has only a few counts. The rearrangement joins TRBV20-1 to TRBJ1-1; D remains unclear. This CDR3 region has 18 residues. Per germline, CDR1 DFQATT and CDR2 SNEGSKA (reference sequence). Trimming left V 1 base short and J 1 base short, with 22 bases between. The chain's CDR3 is CSARGLTQDTRSNTEAFF. The CDR3 DNA is TGCAGTGCTAGAGGCCTCACACAAGACACCAGATCGAACACTGAAGCTTTCTTT.

This chain links TRBV11-3 with TRBJ1-6; D remains unclear. With 5 bases removed from V and 0 bases from J, the gap between germline ends came to 2 bases. This CDR3 comprises 13 residues. In germline, CDR1 is SGHNT, CDR2 YENEEA. The CDR3 DNA follows: TGTGCCAGCAGCCTCTCCTATAATTCACCCCTCCACTTT. Translated, it gives CASSLSYNSPLHF.

The J gene is TRBJ2-3, the V gene TRBV6-5, with D unresolved. From germline, CDR1 is MNHEY and CDR2 SVGAGI. Trimming took 3 bases from V and 2 from J, leaving 6 bases between them. The CDR3 sequence is 13 residues long. CDR3 in amino acids: CASSYPNTDTQYF. The CDR3 nucleotides read TGTGCCAGCAGTTATCCCAACACAGATACGCAGTATTTT.

This clonotype was seen more than once but under ten times. The chain employs TRBV30 and TRBJ2-1; D is possibly TRBD1 or TRBD2 (6 bases each). This CDR3 is 13 amino acids long. Germline CDR1 reads GTSNPN; CDR2 reads SVGIG (reference sequence). V lost 1 base and J 15 bases, leaving 19 bases between the germline ends. The CDR3 loop is CAWSGGGLPRLFF. CDR3 DNA sequence: TGTGCCTGGAGTGGAGGGGGACTCCCCCGCCTGTTCTTC.

This clonotype was observed once. V usage is TRBV5-1 and J usage is TRBJ1-2, with D possibly matching TRBD1 (5 bases). There are 13 residues in the CDR3. Trimming took off 3 bases at V and 3 bases at J, with 9 bases between the two ends. Germline CDR1 and CDR2: SGHRS and YFSETQ. CDR3 sequence: CASSWDGDYGYTF. The CDR3 coding sequence is TGCGCCAGCAGCTGGGACGGGGACTATGGCTACACCTTC.

This chain links TRBV20-1 with TRBJ2-2; 10 bases line up with TRBD1. Germline V CDR1 and CDR2: DFQATT, SNEGSKA (reference sequence). The CDR3 sequence is 15 residues long. J was trimmed by 2 bases and V by 3 bases; bases with no gene match: 3. Written as DNA, the CDR3 is TGCAGTGCTAGGGGGACAGGGGACAACACCGGGGAGCTGTTTTTT. Protein: CSARGTGDNTGELFF.

V usage is TRBV2 and J usage is TRBJ2-6; D is undetermined. V lost 6 bases and J lost 0, with 6 bases in between. Germline CDR1 is SNHLY and CDR2 is FYNNEI. The CDR3 has 14 residues. In nucleotides, the CDR3 is TGTGCCAGCAGGGGAAACTCTGGGGCCAACGTCCTGACTTTC. It specifies CASRGNSGANVLTF.

This clonotype came up a few times. The chain uses TRBV20-1 and TRBJ1-2, with D possibly matching TRBD1 (6 bases). Between the trimmed V and J ends, which lost 6 bases and 8 bases, there was a span of 13 bases. This CDR3 has 11 residues. Germline V gives CDR1 DFQATT, CDR2 SNEGSKA (reference sequence). In nucleotides, the CDR3 is TGCAGTGCCGGGGGGCTGGGCGGCTACACCTTC. Translating it yields CSAGGLGGYTF.

This clonotype occurred a few times. V gene TRBV6-1 combines with J gene TRBJ2-5, with 13 bases aligning to TRBD2. This CDR3 spans 19 amino acids. The ends lost 6 bases at V and 5 bases at J; junction bases unmatched: 18. The germline V gene encodes CDR1 MNHNS and CDR2 SASEGT. This CDR3 is CASRSQLALGLAGRETQYF. Written as DNA, the CDR3 is TGTGCCAGCAGATCCCAACTCGCTCTGGGACTAGCGGGAAGGGAGACCCAGTACTTC.

This clonotype was observed a few times. The CDR3 nucleotides read TGTGCCAGCAGGGCGGACAGGGCCGTTCGTGCTGAAGCTTTCTTT. Residues: CASRADRAVRAEAFF. The chain recombines TRBV6-4 with TRBJ1-1, with 8 nucleotides matching TRBD1. Germline V gives CDR1 MRHNA, CDR2 SNTAGT. The junction had 12 bases not matched to a gene; V was cut back by 6 bases and J by 6 bases. The CDR3 has 15 residues.

The chain carries TRBV12-3 or TRBV12-4 and TRBJ1-1, with D unresolved. Trimming removed 2 bases at V and 1 base at J, with 5 bases between. This CDR3 contains 13 residues. The DNA of the CDR3 is TGTGCCAGCAGTTTAAATCCGAACACTGAAGCTTTCTTT. It is translated as CASSLNPNTEAFF.

This sequence joins TRBV12-5 and TRBJ2-5, with 8 bases that match TRBD1. Germline loops: CDR1 LGHNT, CDR2 FRNRAP. This CDR3 has 15 residues. After removal of 5 bases from V and 3 bases from J, the junction contained 8 bases not matched to a gene. The DNA for the CDR3 is TGTGCTAGTGGTCCCGCCGGGACAGGAAAAGAGACCCAGTACTTC. As protein: CASGPAGTGKETQYF.

The chain couples TRBV3-1 to TRBJ1-1, with D perhaps matching TRBD1 (5 bases). Germline V lookup: CDR1 LGHDT, CDR2 YNNKEL (reference sequence). The V end lost 6 bases, the J end lost 4 bases, and 15 bases lay between the germline ends. The CDR3 sequence is 14 residues long. The CDR3 here is CASRSMDGATEAFF. CDR3 DNA: TGTGCCAGCAGGTCAATGGACGGGGCCACTGAAGCTTTCTTT. Looking up the rest from reference TRBV3-1 and TRBJ1-1 gives the full variable domain: DTAVSQTPKYLVTQMGNDKSIKCEQNLGHDTMYWYKQDSKKFLKIMFSYNNKELIINETVPNRFSPKSPDKAHLNLHINSLELGDSAVYFCASRSMDGATEAFFGQGTRLTVV.

This clonotype was detected a few times. This sequence joins TRBV6-5 and TRBJ2-5; D ambiguous. This CDR3 contains 15 residues. Germline V CDR1 and CDR2: MNHEY, SVGAGI. V lost 0 bases and J 1 base, leaving 9 bases between the germline ends. The chain's CDR3 is CASSYSTRTQETQYF. For the CDR3, the DNA is TGTGCCAGCAGTTACTCGACCAGGACCCAAGAGACCCAGTACTTC.

The chain recombines TRBV20-1 with TRBJ2-2; a possible D gene is TRBD1 (6 bases). Germline V gives CDR1 DFQATT, CDR2 SNEGSKA (reference sequence). CDR3 size: 14 residues. Trimming pared 0 bases from V and 6 bases from J, leaving 11 bases between. In DNA, the CDR3 is TGCAGTGCTAGAGAAGGGGGTTCGTCCGGGGAGCTGTTTTTT. Translation: CSAREGGSSGELFF.

This clonotype was seen a few times. The chain joins TRBV6-2 or TRBV6-3 to TRBJ2-3; 7 positions match TRBD2. CDR3 size: 19 residues. In germline, CDR1 is MNHEY, CDR2 SVGEGT. Trimming cost V 6 bases and J 2 bases; bases outside gene matches: 20. CDR3 residues: CASRRPAGGAGSTTDTQYF. The CDR3 DNA sequence: TGTGCCAGCAGACGCCCAGCCGGGGGAGCGGGGAGCACCACAGATACGCAGTATTTT.